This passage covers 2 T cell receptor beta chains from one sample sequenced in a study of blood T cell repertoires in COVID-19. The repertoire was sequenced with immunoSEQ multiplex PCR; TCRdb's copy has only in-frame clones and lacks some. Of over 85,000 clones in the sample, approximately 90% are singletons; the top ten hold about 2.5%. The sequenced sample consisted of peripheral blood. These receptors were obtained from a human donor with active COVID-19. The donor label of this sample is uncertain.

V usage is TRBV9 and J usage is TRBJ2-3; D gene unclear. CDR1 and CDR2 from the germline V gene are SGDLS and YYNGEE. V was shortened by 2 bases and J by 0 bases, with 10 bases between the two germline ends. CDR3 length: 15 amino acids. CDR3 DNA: TGTGCCAGCAGCGTCGAGGCGGTGAGCACAGATACGCAGTATTTT. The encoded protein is CASSVEAVSTDTQYF.

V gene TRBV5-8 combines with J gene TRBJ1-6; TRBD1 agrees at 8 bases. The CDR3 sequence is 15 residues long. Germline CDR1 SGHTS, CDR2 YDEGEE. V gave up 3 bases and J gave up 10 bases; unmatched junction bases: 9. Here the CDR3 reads CASSSRDRGVSPLHF. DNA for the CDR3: TGTGCCAGCAGCTCCAGAGACAGGGGAGTCTCACCCCTCCACTTT.